This T cell receptor (beta chain) was captured by sequencing in a study of blood T cell repertoires in COVID-19. Profiled with immunoSEQ multiplex PCR; TCRdb holds only in-frame clones, not every one. The table has around 190,000 clones, approximately 85% seen once. Between the trimmed V and J ends, which lost 1 base and 9 bases, there was a span of 16 bases. There are 15 residues in the CDR3. CDR1 is LNHDA, CDR2 SQIVND, per germline (reference sequence). In its sample, this clone was seen a few times. The source material was peripheral blood. The source is a woman aged 60-70 years with acute or convalescent COVID-19. The chain recombines TRBV19 with TRBJ1-5; D unresolved. CDR3 residues: CASSIGTDRGGPQHF. CDR3 DNA sequence: TGTGCCAGTAGTATAGGTACGGACCGTGGAGGGCCCCAGCATTTT.